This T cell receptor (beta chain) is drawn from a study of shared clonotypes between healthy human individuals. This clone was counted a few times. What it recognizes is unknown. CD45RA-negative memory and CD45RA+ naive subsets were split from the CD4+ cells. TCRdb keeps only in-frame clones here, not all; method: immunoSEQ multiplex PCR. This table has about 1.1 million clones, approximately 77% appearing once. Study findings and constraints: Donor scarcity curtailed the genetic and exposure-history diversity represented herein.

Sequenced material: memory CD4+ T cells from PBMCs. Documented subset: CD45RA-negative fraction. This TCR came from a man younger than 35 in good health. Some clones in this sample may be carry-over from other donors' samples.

The CDR3 protein is CASSLTGLNTEAFF. The DNA for the CDR3 is TGTGCCAGTAGTTTGACAGGGCTGAACACTGAAGCTTTCTTT. The J gene is TRBJ1-1, the V gene TRBV19, with 7 bases that match TRBD1. CDR1 LNHDA and CDR2 SQIVND come from the germline V gene (reference sequence). This CDR3 contains 14 residues. V was pared by 5 bases and J by 0 bases, with 3 bases of the junction left unmatched.